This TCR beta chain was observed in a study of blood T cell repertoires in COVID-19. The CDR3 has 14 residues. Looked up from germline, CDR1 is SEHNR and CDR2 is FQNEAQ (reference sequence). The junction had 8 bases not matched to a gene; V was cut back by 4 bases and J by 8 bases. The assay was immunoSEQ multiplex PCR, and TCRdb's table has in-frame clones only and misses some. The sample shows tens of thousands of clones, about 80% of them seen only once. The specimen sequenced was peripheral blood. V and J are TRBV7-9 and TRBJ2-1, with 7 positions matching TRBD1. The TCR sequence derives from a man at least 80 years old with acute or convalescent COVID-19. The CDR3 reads CASSSSTGLHEQFF. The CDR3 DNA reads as TGTGCCAGCAGCTCCTCGACAGGGCTCCATGAGCAGTTCTTC.